Listed below are T cell receptor beta chains from one sample, sequenced in a study of T cells in Graves' hyperthyroidism and ophthalmopathy. TCRdb used MiXCR to reprocess the multiplex PCR reads, holding one entry per CDR3 protein. The sample carries about 570,000 distinct CDR3 sequences, about 14% recorded once. What was sequenced was blood. Receptor source: a woman in her 40s with Graves' hyperthyroidism. Both conserved end residues are part of each CDR3. Each record gives: clone size, D gene, V gene, J gene, CDR3 DNA, CDR3 protein. The D gene is left open where the match is weak. Clone size is shown for a subset of rows, as once, few, many or a class of expanded clone.

size: many; D: .; V: TRBV2; J: TRBJ2-1; DNA: TGTGCCAGCAGACAAGGGGGGAGCTCCTACAATGAGCAGTTCTTC; CDR3: CASRQGGSSYNEQFF
size: few; D: TRBD1; V: TRBV12-5; J: TRBJ2-7; DNA: TGTGCTAGTGGTTCCCGGACAGGGGGTAGCGAGCAGTACTTC; CDR3: CASGSRTGGSEQYF
size: .; D: .; V: TRBV28; J: TRBJ1-2; DNA: TGTGCCAGCAGTTTCGGGGAGGGGGGGTACTATGGCTACACCTTC; CDR3: CASSFGEGGYYGYTF
size: many; D: TRBD1; V: TRBV6-1; J: TRBJ2-5; DNA: TGTGCCAGCAGAACGGACAGGGAAGAGACCCAGTACTTC; CDR3: CASRTDREETQYF
size: many; D: TRBD1; V: TRBV4-1; J: TRBJ1-2; DNA: TGCGCCAGCAGCCAGGATACCGGGACAGGGGGCGCGGGGGGCTACACCTTC; CDR3: CASSQDTGTGGAGGYTF
size: many; D: .; V: TRBV5-5; J: TRBJ1-2; DNA: TGTGCCAGCAGCCGCAGGGTATCCGGTGGTGATGGCTACACCTTC; CDR3: CASSRRVSGGDGYTF
size: .; D: TRBD2; V: TRBV20-1; J: TRBJ2-3; DNA: TGCAGTGCTGATTTGACTAGCGCCGAGGGGGGCACAGATACGCAGTATTTT; CDR3: CSADLTSAEGGTDTQYF
size: many; D: .; V: TRBV20-1; J: TRBJ2-5; DNA: TGCAGTGCTAGAGATCCGACAATTATCGAGACCCAGTACTTC; CDR3: CSARDPTIIETQYF
size: .; D: TRBD2; V: TRBV29-1; J: TRBJ2-1; DNA: TGCAGCGTTGAGGGGCCTAGCGGGAGGTCCTACAATGAGCAGTTCTTC; CDR3: CSVEGPSGRSYNEQFF
size: .; D: .; V: TRBV3-1; J: TRBJ1-1; DNA: TGTGCCAGCAGCCCGGTGGGGGCTAGCACTGAAGCTTTCTTT; CDR3: CASSPVGASTEAFF
size: many; D: .; V: TRBV28; J: TRBJ1-2; DNA: TGTGCCAGCAGTTTACAATCAGGGCAGGAGGACTATGGCTACACCTTC; CDR3: CASSLQSGQEDYGYTF
size: many; D: TRBD2; V: TRBV29-1; J: TRBJ2-3; DNA: TGCAGCGTTGAAGATCCGAGCGGGGTTAGCACAGATACGCAGTATTTT; CDR3: CSVEDPSGVSTDTQYF
size: many; D: .; V: TRBV28; J: TRBJ1-1; DNA: TGTGCCAGCAGGCCTTACGGGCGGGGCACTGAAGCTTTCTTT; CDR3: CASRPYGRGTEAFF
size: .; D: TRBD1; V: TRBV7-9; J: TRBJ1-1; DNA: TGTGCCAGCAGCCACGACAGGGCCCCGCATTTCTTT; CDR3: CASSHDRAPHFF
size: many; D: TRBD2; V: TRBV3-1; J: TRBJ2-1; DNA: TGTGCCAGCAGCCAAGGGACTAGCGGCCCCGCCTACAATGAGCAGTTCTTC; CDR3: CASSQGTSGPAYNEQFF